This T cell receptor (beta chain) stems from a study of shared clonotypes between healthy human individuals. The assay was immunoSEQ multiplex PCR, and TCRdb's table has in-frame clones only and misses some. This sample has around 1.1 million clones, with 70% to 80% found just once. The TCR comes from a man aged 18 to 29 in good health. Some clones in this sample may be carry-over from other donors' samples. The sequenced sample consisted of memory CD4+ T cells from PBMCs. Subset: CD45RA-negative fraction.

Written as DNA, the CDR3 is TGTGCCACCAGCAGAGATCTTAGCGGGGGCCTAGCCAAAAACATTCAGTACTTC. This gives the protein CATSRDLSGGLAKNIQYF. The J gene is TRBJ2-4, the V gene TRBV15, with 9 bases matching TRBD2. The CDR3 contains 18 residues. The germline gives CDR1 LNHNV, CDR2 YYDKDF (reference sequence). After removal of 0 bases from V and 0 bases from J, the junction contained 6 bases not matched to a gene.